These 20 T cell receptor beta chains originate from one sample sequenced in a study of shared clonotypes between healthy human individuals. Only in-frame clones appear in the TCRdb table, and some are missing; sequencing was by immunoSEQ multiplex PCR. The top ten clones hold 0.4% to 0.55% of a sample with over 850,000 clones, around 82% of them seen once. The material sequenced was memory CD4+ T cells from PBMCs. Indicated subset: CD45RA-negative fraction. The receptor source for this set is a young man in good health. Some clones in this sample may be carry-over from other donors' samples.

The chain uses TRBV4-3 and TRBJ1-1; D is unclear. Germline values: CDR1 LGHNA, CDR2 YSLEER. The CDR3 consists of 13 residues. Trimming took 0 bases from V and 6 from J, leaving 8 bases between them. CDR3 in DNA: TGCGCCAGCAGCCAAGAGACAAACTCTGAAGCTTTCTTT. It encodes CASSQETNSEAFF.

The chain joins TRBV20-1 to TRBJ1-1; D ambiguous. CDR1 and CDR2 from the germline V gene are DFQATT and SNEGSKA (reference sequence). The CDR3 is made up of 11 amino acids. Trimming took 3 bases from V and 3 from J, leaving 5 bases between them. CDR3 DNA: TGCAGTGCTAGGTCGGACACTGAAGCTTTCTTT. It yields the protein CSARSDTEAFF.

V usage is TRBV5-4 and J usage is TRBJ2-7, with 9 bases lining up with TRBD2. CDR1 and CDR2 (germline): SGHNT, YYREEE (reference sequence). Trimming at V came to 3 bases and at J to 3 bases, leaving 7 bases not matched to a gene. The CDR3 consists of 15 residues. CDR3 residues: CASSSYSGGYYEQYF. The CDR3 DNA reads TGTGCCAGCAGCTCCTATAGCGGGGGTTACTACGAGCAGTACTTC.

The V gene is TRBV13, the J gene TRBJ2-5; TRBD2 might be the D (6 bases). The CDR3 contains 15 residues. Trimming took 0 bases from V and 2 from J, leaving 10 bases between them. Looked up from germline, CDR1 is PRHDT and CDR2 is FYEKMQ (reference sequence). The CDR3 DNA reads TGTGCCAGCAGCTTAGGGGCGGGACGGCAAGAGACCCAGTACTTC. Encoded protein: CASSLGAGRQETQYF.

The chain carries TRBV6-5 and TRBJ1-2; D unclear. Between the trimmed V and J ends, which lost 2 bases and 0 bases, there was a span of 13 bases. The CDR3 is 16 amino acids. Germline CDR1 is MNHEY and CDR2 is SVGAGI. The CDR3 DNA is TGTGCCAGCAGTTACGAACCGGTAGAAGCTAACTATGGCTACACCTTC. This codes for CASSYEPVEANYGYTF.

The rearrangement joins TRBV28 to TRBJ2-7, with D possibly being TRBD1 (6 bases). Between the trimmed V and J ends, which lost 7 bases and 0 bases, there was a span of 13 bases. Germline V gives CDR1 MDHEN, CDR2 SYDVKM. The CDR3 is 14 amino acids. Written as DNA, the CDR3 is TGTGCCAGCACCACAGTGGGGGCCTCCTACGAGCAGTACTTC. It is translated as CASTTVGASYEQYF. Full variable domain (missing parts from reference TRBV28 and TRBJ2-7): DVKVTQSSRYLVKRTGEKVFLECVQDMDHENMFWYRQDPGLGLRLIYFSYDVKMKEKGDIPEGYSVSREKKERFSLILESASTNQTSMYLCASTTVGASYEQYFGPGTRLTVT.

The V and J genes are TRBV15 and TRBJ2-5, with D possibly matching TRBD1 (5 bases). Trimming removed 0 bases from V and 7 bases from J, with 6 bases in between. Germline V lookup: CDR1 LNHNV, CDR2 YYDKDF (reference sequence). The CDR3 runs 12 residues. For the CDR3, the DNA is TGTGCCACCAGCAGAGATCAGGGGACCCAGTACTTC. Protein sequence: CATSRDQGTQYF.

V gene TRBV27 combines with J gene TRBJ2-1, with 15 bases identical to TRBD2. V lost 5 bases to trimming and J lost 8 bases; unmatched junction nucleotides: 10. The CDR3 totals 17 residues. Germline CDR1 MNHEY, CDR2 SMNVEV (reference sequence). The CDR3 DNA is TGTGCCAGCAGTCAAGGACTAGCGGGAGGGTTTTTTGATGAGCAGTTCTTC. It codes for CASSQGLAGGFFDEQFF.

The count of this clone is one. The chain joins TRBV19 to TRBJ1-2; D might be TRBD1 (6 bases). Germline CDR1 LNHDA, CDR2 SQIVND (reference sequence). The CDR3 covers 13 residues. Between the trimmed V and J ends, which lost 5 bases and 4 bases, there was a span of 11 bases. The CDR3 region is CASSFRGGYGYTF. DNA for the CDR3: TGTGCCAGTAGTTTCAGGGGAGGCTATGGCTACACCTTC.

The chain has TRBV28 and TRBJ1-5, with D perhaps TRBD1 (5 bases). The CDR3 runs to 16 residues. With 5 bases removed from V and 0 bases from J, the gap between germline ends came to 14 bases. Germline CDR1 reads MDHEN; CDR2 reads SYDVKM. The CDR3 here is CASSPERGYSNQPQHF. The CDR3 nucleotides are TGTGCCAGCAGTCCAGAAAGGGGTTATAGCAATCAGCCCCAGCATTTT.

The chain uses TRBV6-6 and TRBJ1-2; 8 bases line up with TRBD1. CDR1 MNHNY and CDR2 SVGAGI come from the germline V gene (reference sequence). The ends lost 6 bases at V and 3 bases at J; junction bases unmatched: 6. The CDR3 sequence is 14 residues long. CDR3 sequence (DNA): TGTGCCAGCAGGCTCGGACAGGGAGACTATGGCTACACCTTC. Protein: CASRLGQGDYGYTF.

The chain has TRBV7-9 and TRBJ2-1; no clear D. The V and J ends lost 1 base and 2 bases respectively, with 12 bases between them. The CDR3 extends over 16 amino acids. From germline, CDR1 is SEHNR and CDR2 FQNEAQ (reference sequence). The CDR3 loop is CASSLVPPIAYNEQFF. DNA for the CDR3: TGTGCCAGCAGCTTAGTCCCGCCTATAGCCTACAATGAGCAGTTCTTC.

The J gene is TRBJ1-1, the V gene TRBV19; D unclear. This CDR3 is built from 17 residues. V was pared by 8 bases and J by 1 base, with 23 bases between. Germline values: CDR1 LNHDA, CDR2 SQIVND (reference sequence). The CDR3 coding sequence is TGTGCCAGTCAAACCCGCGGGGTGAGGTTAAGGAACACTGAAGCTTTCTTT. It is translated as CASQTRGVRLRNTEAFF.

The chain is built from TRBV5-4 and TRBJ2-1, with unresolved D. V was trimmed by 4 bases and J by 6 bases, leaving 11 bases between them. Germline CDR1 and CDR2: SGHNT and YYREEE (reference sequence). The CDR3 has 13 residues. CDR3 in amino acids: CASSPRAFNEQFF. The CDR3 DNA follows: TGTGCCAGCAGCCCCCGGGCATTCAATGAGCAGTTCTTC.

The chain has TRBV19 and TRBJ1-4; D is uncertain. V was cut by 3 bases and J by 5 bases, with 13 bases left in between. Germline V gene lookup returns CDR1 LNHDA and CDR2 SQIVND (reference sequence). This CDR3 region has 15 residues. For the CDR3, the DNA is TGTGCCAGTAGTATTTCCTCCACAAAAAATGAAAAACTGTTTTTT. Protein sequence: CASSISSTKNEKLFF.

The gene calls are TRBV14 and TRBJ2-7, with D tentatively TRBD2 (5 bases). CDR3 length: 11 residues. Germline assignment: CDR1 SGHDN and CDR2 FVKESK. V lost 4 bases to trimming and J lost 4 bases, with 5 bases between them. The CDR3 coding sequence is TGTGCCAGCAGCCCGGGGTACGAGCAGTACTTC. It translates to CASSPGYEQYF.

This chain connects TRBV28 to TRBJ2-7, with D possibly called TRBD1 or TRBD2 (6 bases each). Germline CDR1 is MDHEN and CDR2 is SYDVKM. Trimming removed 3 bases from V and 7 bases from J, with 25 bases in between. The CDR3 contains 17 residues. The CDR3 loop is CASSFSTPTGGRYEQYF. For the CDR3, the DNA is TGTGCCAGCAGTTTCTCAACCCCGACAGGAGGGCGTTATGAGCAGTACTTC.

The CDR3: CASSDIPSGLRLYEQYF. CDR3 nucleotide sequence: TGTGCCAGCAGTGACATACCCTCGGGACTTCGACTCTACGAGCAGTACTTC. The chain couples TRBV6-1 to TRBJ2-7; TRBD2 is a possible D gene (6 bases). V shed 3 bases and J shed 3 bases, with 21 bases lying between them. Germline-derived CDR1 and CDR2 are MNHNS and SASEGT. The CDR3 loop spans 17 amino acids.

This sequence joins TRBV28 and TRBJ2-7; TRBD1 matches at 8 bases. The CDR3 sequence is 17 residues long. Germline CDR1 and CDR2: MDHEN and SYDVKM. The trim removed 5 bases at V and 5 bases at J, leaving 17 bases unmatched. The CDR3 sequence is CASSSPTRDRLTNEQYF. DNA for the CDR3: TGTGCCAGCAGTAGCCCCACCCGGGACAGGTTAACGAACGAGCAGTACTTC. The entire variable domain, with the rest obtained from reference TRBV28 and TRBJ2-7, is as follows: DVKVTQSSRYLVKRTGEKVFLECVQDMDHENMFWYRQDPGLGLRLIYFSYDVKMKEKGDIPEGYSVSREKKERFSLILESASTNQTSMYLCASSSPTRDRLTNEQYFGPGTRLTVT.

The chain has TRBV4-1 and TRBJ2-7, with 7 bases fitting TRBD2. Per germline, CDR1 MGHRA and CDR2 YSYEKL. CDR3 length equals 15 residues. V lost 1 base to trimming and J lost 4 bases; unmatched junction nucleotides: 7. The CDR3 coding sequence is TGCGCCAGCAGCCAAGTGGGAGGGAAAGGGTACGAGCAGTACTTC. Translated: CASSQVGGKGYEQYF.